The source of this T cell receptor (beta chain) is a study of CD8 T cells in Susac syndrome. An amount of RNA that ranged from 0.5 to 1 ug was reverse transcribed with random hexamers. Amplification of the TCR beta CDR3 was carried out by immunoSEQ multiplex PCR, which spanned a total of 54 Vbeta and 13 Jbeta segments. TCRdb called the immunoSEQ multiplex PCR reads again in MiXCR, with one record for every CDR3 protein. Here the sample spans 150,000 or so distinct CDR3 sequences, around 94% being singletons. The CDR3 loop spans 14 amino acids. The V segment lost 4 bases and the J segment 8 bases; nucleotides outside the gene matches: 10. CDR1 LNHNV and CDR2 YYDKDF come from the germline V gene (reference sequence).

The specimen was CD4+ T cells from PBMCs. The chain couples TRBV15 to TRBJ1-2; 7 positions match TRBD1. The clonotype originates from a human donor in good health. This chain's CDR3 is CATSTNKGAVGYTF. CDR3 nucleotides: TGTGCCACCAGCACTAACAAGGGGGCTGTGGGCTACACCTTC.